These 17 T cell receptor beta chains were sequenced from one sample in a study of shared clonotypes between healthy human individuals. The data were produced by immunoSEQ multiplex PCR, yet TCRdb's version contains in-frame clones alone and is incomplete. The table has about 1.5 million clones, around 97% seen once. The sequenced sample was naive CD4+ T cells sorted from blood. As for subset: CD45RA+ positively selected. The receptors shown here come from a man aged 25 to 40 in good health.

The chain combines TRBV5-1 with TRBJ2-3; TRBD2 matches at 7 bases. The V and J ends lost 5 bases and 6 bases, in that order; junction bases with no gene match: 9. Germline values: CDR1 SGHRS, CDR2 YFSETQ. The CDR3 is 14 amino acids. CDR3 coding DNA: TGCGCCAGCAGAGATCGGGGGGAGGGTGATACGCAGTATTTT. Encoded protein: CASRDRGEGDTQYF. Full variable domain (missing parts from reference TRBV5-1 and TRBJ2-3): KAGVTQTPRYLIKTRGQQVTLSCSPISGHRSVSWYQQTPGQGLQFLFEYFSETQRNKGNFPGRFSGRQFSNSRSEMNVSTLELGDSALYLCASRDRGEGDTQYFGPGTRLTVL.

The genes are TRBV9 and TRBJ1-1; possibly TRBD1 for D (5 bases). The V gene's germline CDR1 is SGDLS and CDR2 YYNGEE. Between the trimmed V and J ends, which lost 0 bases and 4 bases, there was a span of 13 bases. CDR3 length: 15 amino acids. The CDR3 spells CASSVGYAGGTEAFF. In DNA form, the CDR3 reads TGTGCCAGCAGCGTAGGTTATGCTGGGGGCACTGAAGCTTTCTTT.

The chain has TRBV5-4 and TRBJ1-1; D perhaps matches TRBD1 (5 bases). V was clipped by 3 bases and J by 3 bases, with 15 bases between them. CDR1 is SGHNT, CDR2 YYREEE, per germline (reference sequence). This CDR3 comprises 15 residues. The CDR3: CASSSPGGKDTEAFF. The DNA of the CDR3 is TGTGCCAGCAGCTCACCCGGGGGGAAGGACACTGAAGCTTTCTTT. Together with reference TRBV5-4 and TRBJ1-1, the CDR3 gives the full variable domain: ETGVTQSPTHLIKTRGQQVTLRCSSQSGHNTVSWYQQALGQGPQFIFQYYREEENGRGNFPPRFSGLQFPNYSSELNVNALELDDSALYLCASSSPGGKDTEAFFGQGTRLTVV.

The rearrangement joins TRBV5-4 to TRBJ1-1; D may be TRBD1 (6 bases). This CDR3 is built from 16 residues. Per the germline V gene, CDR1 is SGHNT and CDR2 is YYREEE (reference sequence). Trimming removed 4 bases at V and 1 base at J, with 17 bases between. Here the CDR3 DNA reads TGTGCCAGCAGCAGCTTGCATCAGGACAGGAACACTGAAGCTTTCTTT. This translates into CASSSLHQDRNTEAFF.

This chain joins TRBV28 and TRBJ1-2, with TRBD1 identical over 11 bases. This CDR3 has 15 residues. J lost 0 bases, V lost 6 bases, and 3 bases had no gene match. The germline gives CDR1 MDHEN, CDR2 SYDVKM. The CDR3 region has the DNA TGTGCCAGCAGCCTGGGACAGGGGGCTAACTATGGCTACACCTTC. Protein product: CASSLGQGANYGYTF.

The chain joins TRBV19 to TRBJ2-1; 9 nucleotides align to TRBD2. J gave up 1 base and V 7 bases, and 14 bases lay outside the gene matches. Germline CDR1 is LNHDA and CDR2 is SQIVND (reference sequence). CDR3 length equals 18 residues. The CDR3 region is CASKPTWLAGRSYNEQFF. CDR3 nucleotides: TGTGCCAGTAAACCAACCTGGCTAGCGGGAAGGTCCTACAATGAGCAGTTCTTC.

This clone appeared a single time. The chain combines TRBV19 with TRBJ1-4, with D unresolved. V was shortened by 2 bases and J by 7 bases, with 2 bases between the two germline ends. The CDR3 sequence is 11 residues long. The germline V gene has CDR1 LNHDA and CDR2 SQIVND (reference sequence). CDR3 loop: CASSITEKLFF. The CDR3 nucleotides read TGTGCCAGTAGTATAACTGAAAAACTGTTTTTT.

This clone was recorded only once. V and J are TRBV21-1 and TRBJ2-1. TRBV21-1 is tagged as a pseudogene. This CDR3 spans 15 amino acids. The DNA of the CDR3 is TGTGCCAGCAAAAAAGGGTCTATATGGTACAATGAGCAGTTCTTC. Protein sequence: CASKKGSIWYNEQFF.

The chain's CDR3 is CASIETQYF. In nucleotides, the CDR3 is TGTGCCAGCATAGAGACCCAGTACTTC. The J gene is TRBJ2-5, the V gene TRBV5-8; the D is unclear. The CDR3 length is 9 residues. Germline CDR1 SGHTS, CDR2 YDEGEE. V lost 6 bases, J lost 4 bases, and 1 base lay in between.

The rearrangement uses TRBV10-3 and TRBJ2-1; TRBD1 aligns across 10 bases. V gave up 2 bases and J gave up 4 bases; unmatched junction bases: 2. From germline, CDR1 is ENHRY and CDR2 SYGVKD. The CDR3 consists of 15 residues. DNA of the CDR3: TGTGCCATCAGTGAGGGACAGGGGGGATACAATGAGCAGTTCTTC. Translation gives CAISEGQGGYNEQFF.

The chain recombines TRBV30 with TRBJ2-3; TRBD1 matches at 10 bases. This CDR3 spans 16 amino acids. Unmatched junction bases numbered 13, after V lost 2 bases and J lost 8 bases. CDR1 and CDR2 from the germline V gene are GTSNPN and SVGIG (reference sequence). As DNA, the CDR3 is TGTGCCTGGAGTACCGGGACAGGGGCTTCTATCAGTACGCAGTATTTT. Translation: CAWSTGTGASISTQYF.

The chain carries TRBV7-2 and TRBJ2-2; D perhaps matches TRBD2 (6 bases). This CDR3 region has 15 residues. Looked up from germline, CDR1 is SGHTA and CDR2 is FQGNSA. V was cut by 4 bases and J by 5 bases, with 14 bases left in between. Written as DNA, the CDR3 is TGTGCCAGCAGCTCTGGAGGGGTAAAAACCGGGGAGCTGTTTTTT. The encoded protein is CASSSGGVKTGELFF.

The rearrangement uses TRBV2 and TRBJ2-3; D possibly corresponds to TRBD2 (5 bases). The germline CDR1 and CDR2 sequences are SNHLY and FYNNEI. Trimming took off 6 bases at V and 0 bases at J, with 7 bases between the two ends. There are 13 residues in the CDR3. The CDR3 DNA reads TGTGCCAGCAGGCAGCGGAGCACAGATACGCAGTATTTT. Translation: CASRQRSTDTQYF.

The chain employs TRBV9 and TRBJ2-1; D possibly corresponds to TRBD1 (5 bases). The V end lost 0 bases, the J end lost 6 bases, and 13 bases lay between the germline ends. Germline V CDR1 and CDR2: SGDLS, YYNGEE. The CDR3 contains 15 residues. The CDR3 nucleotides read TGTGCCAGCAGCGTAGGGTCGTCTAGGGGCAATGAGCAGTTCTTC. It translates to CASSVGSSRGNEQFF.

The rearrangement joins TRBV10-2 to TRBJ2-1, with 9 bases aligning to TRBD2. CDR1 and CDR2 from the germline V gene are WSHSY and SAAADI. The CDR3 length is 17 residues. Germline trimming cut 5 bases from V and 4 bases from J; bases unmatched to any gene: 12. CDR3 DNA: TGCGCCAGCAGTCCCGGTTCTTTAGCGGGAGTGTACAATGAGCAGTTCTTC. Its translation is CASSPGSLAGVYNEQFF.

This clone was picked up one time. The chain couples TRBV5-1 to TRBJ2-7; unclear D gene. CDR1 SGHRS and CDR2 YFSETQ come from the germline V gene. Trimming took 0 bases from V and 4 from J, leaving 8 bases between them. The CDR3 contains 13 residues. The CDR3 is CASSLVVGYEQYF. The CDR3 DNA is TGCGCCAGCAGCTTGGTTGTGGGATACGAGCAGTACTTC.

This chain uses TRBV25-1 with TRBJ2-3; perhaps TRBD1 as D (6 bases). Germline-derived CDR1 and CDR2 are MGHDK and SYGVNS. The CDR3 is 16 amino acids. V was cut by 0 bases and J by 1 base, with 11 bases left in between. CDR3 protein: CASSEYWDKGTDTQYF. The CDR3 coding sequence is TGTGCCAGCAGTGAATACTGGGACAAGGGCACAGATACGCAGTATTTT.